This is a list of T cell receptor beta chains from one sample in a study of shared clonotypes between healthy human individuals. This table comes from immunoSEQ multiplex PCR, and its TCRdb copy is limited to in-frame clones, with some not included. The sample yields 730,000 or so clones, 60% to 80% seen once. The sequencing input was memory CD4+ T cells sorted from blood. These receptors came from a woman aged 25 to 39 in good health. CDR3s include the opening cysteine and the closing phenylalanine or tryptophan. The D gene is left open where the match is weak.

j_gene,d_gene,v_gene,CDR3aa
TRBJ1-1,-,TRBV5-1,CASSLYDRVNTEAFF
TRBJ2-7,TRBD1,TRBV11-2,CASSLRGQGTHEQYF
TRBJ2-3,TRBD2,TRBV27,CASSFRTSGRERDTQYF
TRBJ2-5,-,TRBV5-5,CASSLPGPGETQYF
TRBJ2-1,-,TRBV2,CASSADTQSYNEQFF
TRBJ1-2,-,TRBV2,CASSVGVPPQGGYTF
TRBJ2-7,TRBD2,TRBV6-5,CASSYSSSGWGEQYF
TRBJ1-4,-,TRBV2,CASSGVGNNEKLFF
TRBJ2-3,TRBD1,TRBV14,CASSTPLGRGPVDTQYF
TRBJ2-7,-,TRBV6-5,CASSSRGSYEQYF
TRBJ2-1,-,TRBV14,CASSQDLGGTAAYNEQFF
TRBJ1-1,-,TRBV28,CASSFPGPLGAEAFF
TRBJ1-1,-,TRBV6-6,CASSYSPGEAFF
TRBJ1-6,TRBD1,TRBV28,CASSLDRGLTSPLHF
TRBJ1-2,-,TRBV6-1,CASSGWARMGYTF
TRBJ1-1,TRBD1,TRBV2,CASRDRENTEAFF
TRBJ2-5,TRBD2,TRBV5-4,CASSSRLAGWKYLETQYF
TRBJ2-7,-,TRBV5-4,CASSLGGSAFNEQYF
TRBJ1-5,-,TRBV15,CATSRLGSSDSNQPQHF